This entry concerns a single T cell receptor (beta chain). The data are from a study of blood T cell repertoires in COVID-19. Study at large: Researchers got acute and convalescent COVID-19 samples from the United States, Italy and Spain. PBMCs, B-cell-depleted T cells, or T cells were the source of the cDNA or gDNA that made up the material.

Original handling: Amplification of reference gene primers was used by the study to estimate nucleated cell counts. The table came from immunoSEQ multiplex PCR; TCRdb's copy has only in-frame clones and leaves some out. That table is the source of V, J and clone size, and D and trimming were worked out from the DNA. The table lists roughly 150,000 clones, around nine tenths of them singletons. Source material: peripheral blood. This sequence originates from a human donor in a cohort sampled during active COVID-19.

This CDR3 is CASSIRTSGNNEQFF. The CDR3 DNA reads TGTGCCAGTAGTATTAGGACTAGCGGGAACAATGAGCAGTTCTTC. The gene calls are TRBV19 and TRBJ2-1; 12 bases match TRBD2. The CDR3 consists of 15 residues. The J segment lost 5 bases and the V segment lost 3 bases, leaving 2 bases of the junction unmatched. From germline, CDR1 is LNHDA and CDR2 SQIVND (reference sequence).